This TCR beta chain stems from a study of blood T cell repertoires in COVID-19. Libraries were prepared by immunoSEQ multiplex PCR; TCRdb keeps only in-frame clonotypes and omits some of them. The sample has some 70,000 clones, 65% to 80% seen once. CDR1 is MNHEY, CDR2 SVGAGI, per germline. The CDR3 extends over 13 amino acids. The J segment lost 12 bases and the V segment lost 2 bases, leaving 6 bases of the junction unmatched. The chain recombines TRBV6-5 with TRBJ2-1; TRBD2 matches 8 bases. This TCR came from a woman aged 45 to 65 with acute or convalescent COVID-19. The sample comprised peripheral blood. The CDR3 reads CASSYGVAGMQFF. In DNA, the CDR3 is TGTGCCAGCAGTTACGGAGTAGCGGGAATGCAGTTCTTC.